Sequencing of this T cell receptor beta chain was carried out in a study of Graves' ophthalmopathy and Graves' hyperthyroidism. The CDR3 sequence is 13 residues long. In germline, CDR1 is SQVTM, CDR2 ANQGSEA. Trimming removed 3 bases at V and 6 bases at J, with 11 bases between. Broader study findings: A 13-signature model separated ophthalmopathy from stable hyperthyroidism, just over 85% sensitivity, around 81% specificity.

TCR beta CDR3 regions were amplified from RNA transcripts. An opening RT-PCR round employed HTBI primers and preceded a second-round multiplex PCR. TCRdb recomputed calls from the multiplex PCR reads with MiXCR, one row per CDR3 protein. The table shows over a million distinct CDR3 sequences, with roughly two fifths occurring only once. There are a few counts of this clonotype. Antigen: not known. The sample consisted of peripheral blood or thyroid tissue (not recorded which). The gene calls are TRBV29-1 and TRBJ2-2, with D tentatively TRBD1 (6 bases). The TCR originated in an adult man with Graves' hyperthyroidism. The CDR3 here is CSVDARGAGELFF. The CDR3 nucleotides read TGCAGCGTTGATGCCAGGGGTGCCGGGGAGCTGTTTTTT.